These 26 T cell receptor beta chains were sequenced from one sample in a study of OX40 agonist ivuxolimab in advanced cancers. Assay: immunoSEQ multiplex PCR; the TCRdb copy retains only in-frame clones and omits some. The sample comprises about 58,000 clones, around 83% of which are singletons, and approximately 1% rests with the top ten. The sample in question was CD4+ or CD8+ T cells sorted from blood, obtained in a trial of the OX40 agonist ivuxolimab. The receptors here all came from an adult with an advanced solid tumor such as melanoma, head and neck, liver or kidney cancer.

The rearrangement links TRBV5-4 to TRBJ1-1; D might be TRBD1 (5 bases). Between the trimmed V and J ends, which lost 2 bases and 1 base, there was a span of 12 bases. Germline CDR1 reads SGHNT; CDR2 reads YYREEE (reference sequence). The CDR3 has 15 amino acids. In DNA, the CDR3 is TGTGCCAGCAGCTTTAGGGGCGGTAAGAACACTGAAGCTTTCTTT. Translating gives CASSFRGGKNTEAFF.

The gene calls are TRBV19 and TRBJ1-5, with a possible D match to TRBD1 (6 bases). V lost 6 bases and J lost 5, with 14 bases in between. The CDR3 covers 14 residues. CDR1 is LNHDA and CDR2 is SQIVND in the germline V gene (reference sequence). The CDR3, as DNA: TGTGCCAGTAGCCTTGGGGGGCCGGATCAGCCCCAGCATTTT. As protein: CASSLGGPDQPQHF.

The V gene is TRBV5-8, the J gene TRBJ1-4, with 12 bases fitting TRBD1. CDR1 and CDR2 from the germline V gene are SGHTS and YDEGEE. With V trimmed by 4 bases and J by 4 bases, 5 bases remained unmatched. The CDR3 totals 16 residues. The CDR3 nucleotides are TGTGCCAGCAGCAGGGGACAGGGGGCCGATAATGAAAAACTGTTTTTT. It specifies CASSRGQGADNEKLFF. Full variable domain (rest looked up from reference TRBV5-8 and TRBJ1-4): EAGVTQSPTHLIKTRGQQATLRCSPISGHTSVYWYQQALGLGLQFLLWYDEGEERNRGNFPPRFSGRQFPNYSSELNVNALELEDSALYLCASSRGQGADNEKLFFGSGTQLSVL.

Only one count was recorded for this clone. One junction end does not reproduce the germline sequence, and a read error may be involved. The rearrangement joins TRBV7-7 to TRBJ2-1; D might be TRBD1 or TRBD2, each matching 5 bases. The germline gives CDR1 SSHAT, CDR2 FNYEAQ (reference sequence). There are 15 residues in the CDR3. CDR3 residues: CASSLANKGNNEQFF. CDR3 nucleotides: TGTGCTAGCAGCTTAGCGAATAAGGGGAACAATGAGCAGTTCTTC.

The chain couples TRBV18 to TRBJ1-2; D gene uncertain. Per the germline V gene, CDR1 is KGHSH and CDR2 is LQKENI. Trimming pared 8 bases from V and 8 bases from J, leaving 15 bases between. The CDR3 is 12 amino acids. CDR3 residues: CASPGLSGGYTF. The CDR3 DNA follows: TGTGCCAGCCCTGGCCTCTCGGGGGGCTACACCTTC.

The V and J genes are TRBV7-9 and TRBJ2-1; D is perhaps TRBD1 or TRBD2 (6 bases each). This CDR3 spans 18 amino acids. V was cut by 3 bases and J by 0 bases, with 18 bases left in between. CDR1 and CDR2 (germline): SEHNR, FQNEAQ (reference sequence). The chain's CDR3 is CASSFLGGTGHSYNEQFF. Here the CDR3 DNA reads TGTGCCAGCAGCTTTCTAGGGGGGACCGGGCACTCCTACAATGAGCAGTTCTTC.

The rearrangement links TRBV4-1 to TRBJ1-4; 8 bases are a match to TRBD1. J lost 6 bases, V lost 2 bases, and 8 bases had no gene match. Germline values: CDR1 MGHRA, CDR2 YSYEKL. The CDR3 sequence is 16 residues long. In DNA form, the CDR3 reads TGCGCCAGCAGCCAACAGGGGGCGGACAGAGATGAAAAACTGTTTTTT. This translates into CASSQQGADRDEKLFF.

This clone was detected only once. V gene TRBV4-1 combines with J gene TRBJ2-5, with TRBD2 matching 9 bases. This CDR3 comprises 16 residues. J lost 1 base, V lost 3 bases, and 6 bases had no gene match. The germline V gene has CDR1 MGHRA and CDR2 YSYEKL. The CDR3 nucleotides read TGCGCCAGCAGCCACCGGACTAGCGTCCCCCAAGAGACCCAGTACTTC. This translates into CASSHRTSVPQETQYF.

The chain uses TRBV6-5 and TRBJ1-2; D gene ambiguous. This CDR3 spans 13 amino acids. Trimming took off 6 bases at V and 5 bases at J, with 13 bases between the two ends. Germline assignment: CDR1 MNHEY and CDR2 SVGAGI. For the CDR3, the DNA is TGTGCCAGCAGCCCCCCACCGGGGTATGGCTACACCTTC. Translation gives CASSPPPGYGYTF.

The V call is TRBV4-2, the J call TRBJ1-1, with TRBD1 as a possible D gene (6 bases). Germline V gene lookup returns CDR1 LGHNA and CDR2 YNFKEQ. The CDR3 spans 14 residues. The ends were cut back, 5 bases at V and 6 bases at J, with 16 bases in the middle. CDR3 loop: CASSLVGEGAEAFF. Written as DNA, the CDR3 is TGTGCCAGCAGCTTGGTTGGGGAGGGGGCTGAAGCTTTCTTT.

As regards this clone: A junction boundary mismatches the germline segment, possibly from a read error. The V call is TRBV6-5, the J call TRBJ2-3; 11 positions agree with TRBD1. This CDR3 is built from 15 residues. Germline V gene lookup returns CDR1 MNHEY and CDR2 SVGAGI. CDR3 nucleotide sequence: TGTGCCAGCAGTAAGGACAGGGGGCGCACCGATACGCAGTATTTT. Amino acid sequence: CASSKDRGRTDTQYF.

About this clone itself: Within the sample, other DNA sequences also encode this same CDR3. The V call is TRBV7-9, the J call TRBJ1-1; D uncertain. The CDR3 length is 13 residues. The V gene lost 1 base and the J gene lost 0 bases, with 3 bases spanning the gap. Germline V CDR1 and CDR2: SEHNR, FQNEAQ (reference sequence). The CDR3 loop is CASSLVVNTEAFF. In nucleotides, the CDR3 is TGTGCCAGCAGCTTAGTAGTGAACACTGAAGCTTTCTTT.

In DNA, the CDR3 is TGTGCCAGCAGCCTAGGACAGGGGATCGGCAATCAGCCCCAGCATTTT. This gives the protein CASSLGQGIGNQPQHF. The chain couples TRBV7-9 to TRBJ1-5; the match to TRBD1 covers 9 bases. The CDR3 consists of 16 residues. Germline-derived CDR1 and CDR2 are SEHNR and FQNEAQ (reference sequence). Unmatched junction bases numbered 7, after V lost 5 bases and J lost 2 bases.

The rearrangement joins TRBV19 to TRBJ1-1; 9 bases map to TRBD1. This CDR3 is 13 amino acids long. J gave up 8 bases and V 4 bases, and 5 bases lay outside the gene matches. CDR1 is LNHDA and CDR2 is SQIVND in the germline V gene (reference sequence). As DNA, the CDR3 is TGTGCCAGTAGTAGACAAACAGGGGGCGAAGCTTTCTTT. Its translation is CASSRQTGGEAFF.

The chain combines TRBV18 with TRBJ1-1, with 7 bases identical to TRBD1. This CDR3 has 17 residues. J lost 1 base, V lost 2 bases, and 10 bases had no gene match. Germline CDR1 reads KGHSH; CDR2 reads LQKENI. CDR3 DNA: TGTGCCAGCTCACCAGGAACAGGGGTTTTTACGAACACTGAAGCTTTCTTT. Translating it yields CASSPGTGVFTNTEAFF.

The V call is TRBV5-1, the J call TRBJ1-1; no clear D. Per germline, CDR1 SGHRS and CDR2 YFSETQ. V lost 0 bases to trimming and J lost 0 bases, with 15 bases between them. There are 17 residues in the CDR3. As DNA, the CDR3 is TGCGCCAGCAGCTTGGGGCAGGCAATTACCATGAACACTGAAGCTTTCTTT. Translating it yields CASSLGQAITMNTEAFF.

The rearrangement uses TRBV7-2 and TRBJ1-5; D may be TRBD1 (6 bases). This CDR3 has 15 residues. Between the trimmed V and J ends, which lost 1 base and 4 bases, there was a span of 11 bases. Per germline, CDR1 SGHTA and CDR2 FQGNSA. Written as DNA, the CDR3 is TGTGCCAGCAGCTTAGGGGGGGCCAAAAATCAGCCCCAGCATTTT. This codes for CASSLGGAKNQPQHF. Full variable domain (outside the CDR3, taken from reference TRBV7-2 and TRBJ1-5): GAGVSQSPSNKVTEKGKDVELRCDPISGHTALYWYRQSLGQGLEFLIYFQGNSAPDKSGLPSDRFSAERTGGSVSTLTIQRTQQEDSAVYLCASSLGGAKNQPQHFGDGTRLSIL.

In this sample, this clone turned up once. The genes are TRBV7-2 and TRBJ1-3; the D is unclear. The CDR3 is 16 amino acids. The germline V and J ends were trimmed by 1 base and 0 bases, with 10 bases remaining between them. Germline CDR1 is SGHTA and CDR2 is FQGNSA. The CDR3 is CASSLVAVISGNTIYF. The CDR3 DNA follows: TGTGCCAGCAGCTTAGTGGCGGTCATCTCTGGAAACACCATATATTTT.

J is TRBJ1-2 and V is TRBV9; 9 bases line up with TRBD1. V dropped 3 bases and J dropped 4; count of bases not matched to a gene: 13. Germline V CDR1 and CDR2: SGDLS, YYNGEE. The CDR3 extends over 17 amino acids. DNA for the CDR3: TGTGCCAGCAGCGGTAACAGGGGGCTGGGGGGAGGCTATGGCTACACCTTC. Translated: CASSGNRGLGGGYGYTF.

V gene TRBV6-1 combines with J gene TRBJ1-2; possible D gene TRBD1, 6 bases. In germline, CDR1 is MNHNS, CDR2 SASEGT. Between the trimmed V and J ends, which lost 8 bases and 2 bases, there was a span of 12 bases. The CDR3 is made up of 13 amino acids. The CDR3 region has the DNA TGTGCCAGCGACGTTCAGGGGAACTATGGCTACACCTTC. It codes for CASDVQGNYGYTF.

The V and J genes are TRBV6-6 and TRBJ2-7, with D hard to call. V lost 2 bases and J lost 3, with 14 bases in between. The CDR3 runs to 15 residues. Germline loops: CDR1 MNHNY, CDR2 SVGAGI (reference sequence). CDR3 coding DNA: TGTGCCAGCAGTTACACCCTGTCCAGCTACTACGAGCAGTACTTC. Protein: CASSYTLSSYYEQYF.

Written as DNA, the CDR3 is TGTGCCAGCTCACCGCGGGACATCGGGATGGGAACTGAAGCTTTCTTT. This sequence encodes CASSPRDIGMGTEAFF. This chain connects TRBV18 to TRBJ1-1; TRBD1 is a possible D gene (6 bases). Germline loops: CDR1 KGHSH, CDR2 LQKENI. The CDR3 runs to 16 residues. V lost 3 bases to trimming and J lost 5 bases, with 19 bases between them.

CDR3 sequence (DNA): TGTGCCAGCAGCCCGCGGAGCGGGGGTAACACCGGGGAGCTGTTTTTT. It specifies CASSPRSGGNTGELFF. This chain joins TRBV7-9 and TRBJ2-2; TRBD2 aligns across 8 bases. Unmatched junction bases numbered 7, after V lost 5 bases and J lost 2 bases. Germline CDR1 is SEHNR and CDR2 is FQNEAQ (reference sequence). This CDR3 has 16 residues.

There are a few counts of this clone. The rearrangement uses TRBV18 and TRBJ1-5; D might be TRBD1 (5 bases). The V gene's germline CDR1 is KGHSH and CDR2 LQKENI. V was cut by 2 bases and J by 2 bases, with 7 bases left in between. This CDR3 has 14 amino acids. The CDR3 is CASSPIRGNQPQHF. In nucleotides, the CDR3 is TGTGCCAGCTCACCAATCAGGGGCAATCAGCCCCAGCATTTT. Together with reference TRBV18 and TRBJ1-5, the CDR3 gives the full variable domain: NAGVMQNPRHLVRRRGQEARLRCSPMKGHSHVYWYRQLPEEGLKFMVYLQKENIIDESGMPKERFSAEFPKEGPSILRIQQVVRGDSAAYFCASSPIRGNQPQHFGDGTRLSIL.

The chain couples TRBV5-4 to TRBJ1-2; D might be TRBD1 (5 bases). The CDR3 runs to 13 residues. Per the germline V gene, CDR1 is SGHNT and CDR2 is YYREEE (reference sequence). Trimming shortened V by 3 bases and J by 7 bases, and 13 bases separated the two germline ends. The DNA of the CDR3 is TGTGCCAGCAGCTCCCAGGGTGGGGGTGGCTACACCTTC. Amino acid sequence: CASSSQGGGGYTF. The full variable domain, in which reference TRBV5-4 and TRBJ1-2 provide the parts outside the CDR3, is ETGVTQSPTHLIKTRGQQVTLRCSSQSGHNTVSWYQQALGQGPQFIFQYYREEENGRGNFPPRFSGLQFPNYSSELNVNALELDDSALYLCASSSQGGGGYTFGSGTRLTVV.

J is TRBJ2-2 and V is TRBV13; TRBD2 agrees at 10 bases. This CDR3 comprises 17 residues. Per the germline V gene, CDR1 is PRHDT and CDR2 is FYEKMQ (reference sequence). Losses at the gene ends were 2 bases for V and 1 base for J; bases not matched to a gene: 4. DNA of the CDR3: TGTGCCAGCAGCTTAACTAGCGGGGACTTGAACACCGGGGAGCTGTTTTTT. The encoded protein is CASSLTSGDLNTGELFF.